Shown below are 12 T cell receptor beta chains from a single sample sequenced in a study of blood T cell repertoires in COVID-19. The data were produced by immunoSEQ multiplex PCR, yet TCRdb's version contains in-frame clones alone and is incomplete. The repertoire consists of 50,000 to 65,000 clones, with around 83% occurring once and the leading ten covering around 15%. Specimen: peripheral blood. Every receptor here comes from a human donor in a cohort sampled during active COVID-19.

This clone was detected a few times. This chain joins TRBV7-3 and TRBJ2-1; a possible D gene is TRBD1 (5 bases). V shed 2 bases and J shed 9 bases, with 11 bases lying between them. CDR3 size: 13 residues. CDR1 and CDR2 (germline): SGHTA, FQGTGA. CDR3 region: CASSLQGFGEQFF. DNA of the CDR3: TGTGCCAGCAGCTTACAGGGCTTCGGTGAGCAGTTCTTC.

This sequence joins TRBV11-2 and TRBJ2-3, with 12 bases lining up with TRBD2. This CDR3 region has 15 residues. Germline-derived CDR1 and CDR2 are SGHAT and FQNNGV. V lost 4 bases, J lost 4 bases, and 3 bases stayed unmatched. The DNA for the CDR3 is TGTGCCAGCAGCTCACTAGCGGGGGGACCAGATACGCAGTATTTT. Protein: CASSSLAGGPDTQYF.

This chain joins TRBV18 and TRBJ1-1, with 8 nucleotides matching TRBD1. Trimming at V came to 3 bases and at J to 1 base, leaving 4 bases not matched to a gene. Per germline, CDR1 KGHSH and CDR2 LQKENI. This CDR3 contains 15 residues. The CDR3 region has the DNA TGTGCCAGCTCACCTCCGGGACAGGAGAACACTGAAGCTTTCTTT. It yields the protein CASSPPGQENTEAFF.

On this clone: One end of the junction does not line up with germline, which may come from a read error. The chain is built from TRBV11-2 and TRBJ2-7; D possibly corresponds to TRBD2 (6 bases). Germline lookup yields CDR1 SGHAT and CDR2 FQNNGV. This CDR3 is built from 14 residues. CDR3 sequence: CASSSFAAGYEQYF. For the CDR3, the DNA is TGTGCCAGCAGCTCCTTTGCAGCGGGCTACGAGCAATACTTC.

The CDR3 coding sequence is TGTGCCAGCAGAGGACAGATTGAAGCTTTCTTT. Translation gives CASRGQIEAFF. The rearrangement uses TRBV28 and TRBJ1-1; possibly TRBD1 for D (6 bases). Trimming pared 6 bases from V and 7 bases from J, leaving 9 bases between. The V gene's germline CDR1 is MDHEN and CDR2 SYDVKM. This CDR3 is 11 amino acids long.

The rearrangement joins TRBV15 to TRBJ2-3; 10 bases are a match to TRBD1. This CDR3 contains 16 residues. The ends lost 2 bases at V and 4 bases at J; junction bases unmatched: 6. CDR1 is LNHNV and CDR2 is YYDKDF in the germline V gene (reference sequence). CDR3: CATSRPSGTGADTQYF. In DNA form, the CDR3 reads TGTGCCACCAGCAGACCTTCCGGGACAGGGGCAGATACGCAGTATTTT.

The CDR3 protein is CASSVSGGAFSGELFF. CDR3 DNA sequence: TGTGCCAGCAGCGTAAGCGGGGGGGCCTTCTCCGGGGAGCTGTTTTTT. The V call is TRBV7-2, the J call TRBJ2-2; 10 nucleotides align to TRBD2. The CDR3 runs to 16 residues. V gave up 5 bases and J gave up 6 bases; unmatched junction bases: 9. Germline assignment: CDR1 SGHTA and CDR2 FQGNSA.

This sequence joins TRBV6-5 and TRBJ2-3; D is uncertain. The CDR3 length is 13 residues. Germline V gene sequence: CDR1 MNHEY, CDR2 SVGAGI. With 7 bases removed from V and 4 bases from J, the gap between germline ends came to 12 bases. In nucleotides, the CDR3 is TGTGCCAGCAAGCGCCCCGGGTCAGATACGCAGTATTTT. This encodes CASKRPGSDTQYF.

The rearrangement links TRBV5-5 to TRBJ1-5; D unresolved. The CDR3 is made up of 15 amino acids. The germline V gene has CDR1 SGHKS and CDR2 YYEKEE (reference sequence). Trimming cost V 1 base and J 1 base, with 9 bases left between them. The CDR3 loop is CASSLSIQSNQPQHF. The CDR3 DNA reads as TGTGCCAGCAGCTTGTCCATTCAGAGCAATCAGCCCCAGCATTTT.

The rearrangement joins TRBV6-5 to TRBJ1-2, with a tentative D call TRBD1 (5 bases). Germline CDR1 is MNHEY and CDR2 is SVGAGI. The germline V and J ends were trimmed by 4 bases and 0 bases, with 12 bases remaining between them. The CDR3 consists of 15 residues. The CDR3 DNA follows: TGTGCCAGCAGTTTAAAGGCGGGACCTAACTATGGCTACACCTTC. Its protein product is CASSLKAGPNYGYTF.

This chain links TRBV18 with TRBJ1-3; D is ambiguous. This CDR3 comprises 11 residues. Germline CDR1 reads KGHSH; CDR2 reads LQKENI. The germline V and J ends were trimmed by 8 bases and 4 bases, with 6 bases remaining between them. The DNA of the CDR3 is TGTGCCAGCCGCGGAGGAAACACCATATATTTT. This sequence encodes CASRGGNTIYF.

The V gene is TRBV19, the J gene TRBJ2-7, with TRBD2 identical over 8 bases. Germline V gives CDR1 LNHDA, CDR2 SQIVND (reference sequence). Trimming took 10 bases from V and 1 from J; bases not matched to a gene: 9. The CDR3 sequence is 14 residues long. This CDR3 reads CATCPGLGSYEQYF. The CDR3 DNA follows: TGTGCCACCTGTCCGGGACTAGGTTCCTACGAGCAGTACTTC.